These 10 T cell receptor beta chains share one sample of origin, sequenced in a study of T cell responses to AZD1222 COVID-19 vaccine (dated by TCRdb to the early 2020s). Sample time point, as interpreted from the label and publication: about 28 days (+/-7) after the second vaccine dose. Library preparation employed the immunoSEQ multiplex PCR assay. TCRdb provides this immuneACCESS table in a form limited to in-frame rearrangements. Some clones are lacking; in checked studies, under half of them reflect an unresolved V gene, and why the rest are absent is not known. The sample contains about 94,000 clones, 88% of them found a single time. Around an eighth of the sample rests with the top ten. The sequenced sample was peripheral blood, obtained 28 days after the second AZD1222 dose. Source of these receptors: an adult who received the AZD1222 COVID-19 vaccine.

The CDR3 loop is CASSYMGNQPQHF. In DNA form, the CDR3 reads TGTGCCAGCAGTTACATGGGTAATCAGCCCCAGCATTTT. The rearrangement links TRBV6-5 to TRBJ1-5, with unresolved D. Trimming left V 2 bases short and J 4 bases short, with 6 bases between. The CDR3 has 13 residues. Germline V lookup: CDR1 MNHEY, CDR2 SVGAGI.

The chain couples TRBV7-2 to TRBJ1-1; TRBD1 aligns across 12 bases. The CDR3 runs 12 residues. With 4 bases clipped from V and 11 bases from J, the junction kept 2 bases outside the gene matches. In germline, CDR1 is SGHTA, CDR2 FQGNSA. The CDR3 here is CASSWDRGRAFF. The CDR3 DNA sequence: TGTGCCAGCAGCTGGGACAGGGGGCGGGCTTTCTTT.

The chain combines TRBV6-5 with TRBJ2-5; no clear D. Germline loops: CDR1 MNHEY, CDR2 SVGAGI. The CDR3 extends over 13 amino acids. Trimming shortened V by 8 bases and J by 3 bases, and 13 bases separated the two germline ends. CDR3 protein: CASRPGQKETQYF. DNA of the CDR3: TGTGCCAGCCGCCCCGGGCAGAAAGAGACCCAGTACTTC.

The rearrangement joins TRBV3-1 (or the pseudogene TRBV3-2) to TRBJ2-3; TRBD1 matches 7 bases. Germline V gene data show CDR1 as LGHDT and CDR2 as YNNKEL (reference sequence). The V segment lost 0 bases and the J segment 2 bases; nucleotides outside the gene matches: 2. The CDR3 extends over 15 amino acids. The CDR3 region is CASSQEGGHTDTQYF. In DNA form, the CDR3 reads TGTGCCAGCAGCCAAGAAGGGGGCCACACAGATACGCAGTATTTT.

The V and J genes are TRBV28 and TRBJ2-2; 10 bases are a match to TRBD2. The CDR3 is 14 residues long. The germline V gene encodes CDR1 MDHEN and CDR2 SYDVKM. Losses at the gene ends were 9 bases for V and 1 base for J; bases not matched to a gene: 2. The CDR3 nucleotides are TGTGCCAGTAGACTAGCGGGGAACACCGGGGAGCTGTTTTTT. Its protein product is CASRLAGNTGELFF. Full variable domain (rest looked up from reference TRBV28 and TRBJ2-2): DVKVTQSSRYLVKRTGEKVFLECVQDMDHENMFWYRQDPGLGLRLIYFSYDVKMKEKGDIPEGYSVSREKKERFSLILESASTNQTSMYLCASRLAGNTGELFFGEGSRLTVL.

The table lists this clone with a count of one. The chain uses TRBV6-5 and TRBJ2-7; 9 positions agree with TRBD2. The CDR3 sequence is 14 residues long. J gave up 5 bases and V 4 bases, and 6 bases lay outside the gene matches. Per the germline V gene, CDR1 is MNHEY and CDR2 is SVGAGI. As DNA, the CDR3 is TGTGCCAGCAGTTTTTTAGCGGGGGATCACGAGCAGTACTTC. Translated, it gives CASSFLAGDHEQYF.

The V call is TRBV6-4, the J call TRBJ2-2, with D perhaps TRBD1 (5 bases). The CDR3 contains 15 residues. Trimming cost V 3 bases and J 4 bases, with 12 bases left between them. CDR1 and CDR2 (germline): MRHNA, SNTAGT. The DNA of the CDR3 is TGTGCCAGCAGTGAGTCGCAGGGAAGCACCGGGGAGCTGTTTTTT. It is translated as CASSESQGSTGELFF.

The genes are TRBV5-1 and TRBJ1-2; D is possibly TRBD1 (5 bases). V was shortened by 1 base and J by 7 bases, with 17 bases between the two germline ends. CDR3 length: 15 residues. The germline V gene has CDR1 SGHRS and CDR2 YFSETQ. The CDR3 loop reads CASSLSAQASGGYTF. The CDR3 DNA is TGCGCCAGCAGCTTGTCCGCACAGGCCTCGGGTGGCTACACCTTC.

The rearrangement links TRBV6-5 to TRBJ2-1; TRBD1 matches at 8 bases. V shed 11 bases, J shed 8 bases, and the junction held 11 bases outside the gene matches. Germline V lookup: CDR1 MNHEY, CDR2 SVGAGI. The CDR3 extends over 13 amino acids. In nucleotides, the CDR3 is TGTGCCGCAAACTCGCAACAGGGGGATGAGCAGTTCTTC. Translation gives CAANSQQGDEQFF.

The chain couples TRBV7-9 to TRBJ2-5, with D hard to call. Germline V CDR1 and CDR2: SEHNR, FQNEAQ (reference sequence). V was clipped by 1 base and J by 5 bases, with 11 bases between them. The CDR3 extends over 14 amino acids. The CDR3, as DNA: TGTGCCAGCAGCTTAGTTCGCGGAAGGGAGACCCAGTACTTC. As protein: CASSLVRGRETQYF.